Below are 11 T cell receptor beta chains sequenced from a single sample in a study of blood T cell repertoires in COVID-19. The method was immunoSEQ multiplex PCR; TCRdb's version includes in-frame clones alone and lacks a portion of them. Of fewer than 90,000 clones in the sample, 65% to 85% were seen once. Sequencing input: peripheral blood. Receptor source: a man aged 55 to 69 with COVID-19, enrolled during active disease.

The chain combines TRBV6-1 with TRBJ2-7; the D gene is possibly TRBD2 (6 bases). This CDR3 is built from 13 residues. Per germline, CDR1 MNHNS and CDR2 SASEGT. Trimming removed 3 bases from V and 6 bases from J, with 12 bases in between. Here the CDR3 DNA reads TGTGCCAGCAGTGAGGGGGGTTTGGGCGAGCAGTACTTC. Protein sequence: CASSEGGLGEQYF.

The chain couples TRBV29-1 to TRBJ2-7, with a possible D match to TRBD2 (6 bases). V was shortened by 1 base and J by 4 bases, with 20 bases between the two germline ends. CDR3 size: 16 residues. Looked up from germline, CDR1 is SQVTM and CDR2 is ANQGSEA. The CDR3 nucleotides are TGCAGCGTTGAAGGGGACTGCCGGGGAGTAGCTTACGAGCAGTACTTC. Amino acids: CSVEGDCRGVAYEQYF.

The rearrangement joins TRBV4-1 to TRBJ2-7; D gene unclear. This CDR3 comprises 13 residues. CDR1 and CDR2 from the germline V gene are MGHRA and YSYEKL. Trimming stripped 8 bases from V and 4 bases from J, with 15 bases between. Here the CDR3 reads CASRSPRSYEQYF. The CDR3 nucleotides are TGCGCCAGCCGCAGTCCCCGAAGTTACGAGCAGTACTTC.

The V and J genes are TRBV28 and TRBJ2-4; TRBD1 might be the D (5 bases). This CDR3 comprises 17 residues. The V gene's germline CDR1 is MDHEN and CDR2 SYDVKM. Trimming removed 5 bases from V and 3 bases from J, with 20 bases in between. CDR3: CASSPEPGRTDKNIQYF. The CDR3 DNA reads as TGTGCCAGCAGTCCGGAACCAGGGCGGACGGACAAAAACATTCAGTACTTC.

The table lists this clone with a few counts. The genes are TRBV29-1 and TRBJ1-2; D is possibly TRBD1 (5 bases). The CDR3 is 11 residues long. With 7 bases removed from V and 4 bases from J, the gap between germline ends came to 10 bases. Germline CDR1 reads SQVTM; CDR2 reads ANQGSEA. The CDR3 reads CSAGTGYGYTF. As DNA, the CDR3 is TGCAGCGCCGGGACTGGCTATGGCTACACCTTC.

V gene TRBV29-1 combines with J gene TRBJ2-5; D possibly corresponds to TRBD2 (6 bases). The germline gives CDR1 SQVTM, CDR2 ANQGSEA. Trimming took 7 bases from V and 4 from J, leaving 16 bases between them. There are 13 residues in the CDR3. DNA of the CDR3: TGCAGCGCTAACCCGGGACTCTCAGAGACCCAGTACTTC. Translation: CSANPGLSETQYF.

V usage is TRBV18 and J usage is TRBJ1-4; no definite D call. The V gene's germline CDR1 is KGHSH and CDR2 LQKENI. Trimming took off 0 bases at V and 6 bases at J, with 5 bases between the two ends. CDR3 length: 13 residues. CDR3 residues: CASSPPADEKLFF. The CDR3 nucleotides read TGTGCCAGCTCACCACCGGCAGATGAAAAACTGTTTTTT.

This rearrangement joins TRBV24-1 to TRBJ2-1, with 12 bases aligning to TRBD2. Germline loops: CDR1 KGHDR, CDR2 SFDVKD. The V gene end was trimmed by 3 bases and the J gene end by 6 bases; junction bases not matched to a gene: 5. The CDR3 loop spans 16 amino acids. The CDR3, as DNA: TGTGCCACCAGTGATCAGACTAGCGGGAGACCCAATGAGCAGTTCTTC. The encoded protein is CATSDQTSGRPNEQFF.

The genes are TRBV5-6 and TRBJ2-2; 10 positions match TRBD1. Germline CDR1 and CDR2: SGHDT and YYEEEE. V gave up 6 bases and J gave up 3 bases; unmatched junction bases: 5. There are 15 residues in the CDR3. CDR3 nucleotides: TGTGCCAGCAAGAAGACAGGGGGCTACACCGGGGAGCTGTTTTTT. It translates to CASKKTGGYTGELFF.

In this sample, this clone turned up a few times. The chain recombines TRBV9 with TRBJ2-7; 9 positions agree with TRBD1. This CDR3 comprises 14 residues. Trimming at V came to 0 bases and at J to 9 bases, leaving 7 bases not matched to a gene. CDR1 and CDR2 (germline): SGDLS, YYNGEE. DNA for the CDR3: TGTGCCAGCAGCGTAGCTAAACAGGGGGCGACGCAGTACTTC. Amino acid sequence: CASSVAKQGATQYF.

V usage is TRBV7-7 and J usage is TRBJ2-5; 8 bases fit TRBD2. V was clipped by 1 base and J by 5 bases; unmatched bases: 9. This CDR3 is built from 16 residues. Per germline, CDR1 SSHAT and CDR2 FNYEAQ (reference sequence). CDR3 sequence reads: CASSLGPLGGDETQYF. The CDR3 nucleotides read TGTGCCAGCAGCTTAGGGCCCCTCGGGGGGGACGAGACCCAGTACTTC.